Described below is a single T cell receptor beta chain sequence and its context. Its antigen is not known. These data belong to a study of cytomegalovirus exposure and HLA in healthy donors. Primers included in the PCR were 60 Vbeta and 13 Jbeta primers. Clones were read by immunoSEQ multiplex PCR, and TCRdb kept only the in-frame ones, dropping some. The data contain hundreds of thousands of clones, about 89% of them singletons. Study-wide results and limits: In vitro checks showed that a few CMV-associated chains really do target CMV antigens. Later analysis demonstrated an association between a missense DCLRE1C variant and TCR beta V- and J-gene trimming. A later analysis reported that several of the most significant clusters appeared to be linked to common viral pathogens, among them Epstein-Barr virus.

The CDR3 runs 14 residues. Germline V gene lookup returns CDR1 SEHNR and CDR2 FQNEAQ (reference sequence). The V end lost 1 base, the J end lost 2 bases, and 9 bases lay between the germline ends. The sample taken for sequencing was PBMCs. This receptor was taken from a woman aged 18-29 years in good health and CMV-seronegative. This rearrangement joins TRBV7-9 to TRBJ2-7, with D uncertain. Here the CDR3 reads CASSLGPRTYEQYF. DNA of the CDR3: TGTGCCAGCAGCTTAGGGCCCAGGACCTACGAGCAGTACTTC.